This TCR beta chain emerged from a study of shared clonotypes between healthy human individuals (dated by TCRdb to the early 2020s). In the study overall: The cohort included a few men and two women between 18 and 49 years of age. For each donor, three plates each were used for CD4 naive and CD4 memory, two plates were used for CD8 naive, and one plate was used for CD8 memory. Blood TCR repertoires of five healthy adults were deeply sequenced to estimate repertoire size and the extent of clonotype sharing between individuals. Libraries were prepared and TCR repertoires were sequenced by different laboratories using diverse techniques, in order to increase sequencing depth and limit assay-specific biases. Per donor, leukapheresis produced somewhere between about 0.94 and 8.9 billion PBMCs.

V is cut back by 5 bases and J by 2 bases, with 10 bases in the junction unmatched. Sequences SGHAT (CDR1) and FQNNGV (CDR2) are obtained from the germline V gene. Its CDR3 holds 16 amino acids, cysteine through phenylalanine. The entry retains the CDR3 DNA only, 48 bases that are in frame from base 1. Paper-wide results and their limitations: The small number of donors limited the genetic and exposure-history diversity represented. Sampling was limited to blood, and TCR repertoires in tissue likely differ from TCR repertoires in blood. Pairwise subsampling indicated that sequencing depth was expected to affect the degree of clonotype sharing among donors. Estimated clonotype richness was generally larger for naive than for memory subsets. Clonotypes shared by all four sorted-subset donors showed higher generation probabilities than non-shared clonotypes. Rarefaction of sorted-subset datasets indicated incomplete sequencing despite the large sequencing depth. About 5% of naive CD4, 3.5% of naive CD8, about 2.5% of memory CD4, and 0.4% of memory CD8 clonotypes were shared across a few donors.

CD8 naive samples were CD45RO-negative cells positively selected for CCR7, giving a CD45RA+CCR7+ population that excluded TemRA cells. Healthy HIV-negative adults with no recently reported acute infections or vaccinations were included as donors. Every donor was a Caucasian adult residing in Nashville, Tennessee, USA. Blood was obtained by leukapheresis, after which PBMCs were separated by Ficoll-Histopaque density gradient centrifugation and cryopreserved in liquid nitrogen vapor phase. Analytical flow cytometry was used to check the purity and quantity of each magnetically sorted T cell population. Genomic DNA was isolated from every sorted fraction and measured by UV absorbance on a Nanodrop 2000c. As regards this clone: The specificity of this receptor is unknown. Qualities for individual bases were not recorded, and no much larger clone is one base off.

Using the deep immunoSEQ assay, TCR CDR3 regions were amplified from genomic DNA by multiplex PCR. Extracted genomic DNA from each cell subset was spread evenly across all wells of several immunoSEQ 96-well plates, with each plate serving as a replicate. For sorted subsets, about 0.2 ug genomic DNA, equal to about 30,000 T cell genomes, was loaded into each replicate PCR. The purified libraries were quantified using a Qubit 3.0 fluorometer, sized with a Bioanalyzer 2100, and then quantified again using the KAPA Library Quantification kit. Every immunoSEQ 96-well plate was sequenced on a dedicated single-read 150-cycle Illumina NextSeq 550 flow cell. The study's processing was this. The immunoSEQ output contained only junctional sequences without quality scores, so filtering could not match that applied to full-length reads. To assign V/J genes and CDR3, sequences were annotated using PyIR, a Python wrapper for IgBLAST v1.9, with IMGT germline references. Reads were filtered out if the reads had weak V/J assignments (E-value above 1e-6), no CDR3, stop codons, out-of-frame junctions, or ambiguous translated residues. V3J clonotypes were defined as sequences sharing the same inferred V gene, J gene, and CDR3 amino acid sequence. The percentage overlap between two repertoires was calculated by dividing the number of shared unique clonotypes by the size of the smaller repertoire. RTK rarefaction, the Chao1 estimator, and Recon v2.1 estimates of unobserved clonotypes were used to assess repertoire richness. Generation probabilities were computed with OLGA for all TCRbeta clonotypes obtained by the gDNA method from several donors. TCRdb re-hosts the immuneACCESS table, in-frame sequences only. Its copies lack some clones; in the studies checked, an unresolved V gene accounts for under half of them, and the cause for the rest is not known. The V and J calls and clone size are taken from that table; D and trimming were inferred from the DNA. This sample gives hundreds of thousands of clones in total; approximately 96% of them show up just once. The biggest ten clones account for roughly 0.1% of the sample.

The chain employs TRBV11-2 and TRBJ2-7; 9 bases in the middle match TRBD1. This TCR derives from a woman aged 25 to 39 in good health. Material: naive CD8+ T cells sorted from blood. This specimen's cell subset or site label, per the study, means: CD45RA+CCR7+. The CDR3 region has the sequence CASSQVTGGSTYEQYF. The base sequence is TGTGCCAGCAGCCAAGTAACAGGGGGCTCTACCTACGAGCAGTACTTC.